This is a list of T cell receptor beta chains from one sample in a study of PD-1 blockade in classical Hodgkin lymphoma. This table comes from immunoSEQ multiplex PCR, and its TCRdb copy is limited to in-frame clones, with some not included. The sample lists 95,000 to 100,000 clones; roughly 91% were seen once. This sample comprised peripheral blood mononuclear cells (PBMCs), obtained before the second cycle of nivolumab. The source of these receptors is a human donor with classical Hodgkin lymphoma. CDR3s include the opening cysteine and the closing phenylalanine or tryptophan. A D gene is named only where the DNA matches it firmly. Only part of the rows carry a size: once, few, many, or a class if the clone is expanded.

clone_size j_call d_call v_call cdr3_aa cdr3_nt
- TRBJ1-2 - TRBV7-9 CASSPSSNQGNYGYTF TGTGCCAGCAGCCCCTCTTCAAACCAAGGGAACTATGGCTACACCTTC
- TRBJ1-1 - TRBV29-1 CSVEGAGFRIVSEAFF TGCAGCGTTGAAGGTGCAGGATTCCGGATAGTTAGTGAAGCTTTCTTT
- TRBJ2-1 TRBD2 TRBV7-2 CASSLITGGGYNEQFF TGTGCCAGCAGCTTAATTACGGGGGGAGGGTACAATGAGCAGTTCTTC
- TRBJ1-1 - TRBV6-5 CASSLEDSLNTEAFF TGTGCCAGCAGCCTGGAGGACAGTTTGAACACTGAAGCTTTCTTT
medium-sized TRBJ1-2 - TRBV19 CASTREDFGYTF TGTGCCAGTACAAGGGAAGATTTTGGCTACACCTTC
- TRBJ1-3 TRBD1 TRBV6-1 CASSDRVGGNTIYF TGTGCCAGCAGCGACAGGGTGGGTGGAAACACCATATATTTT
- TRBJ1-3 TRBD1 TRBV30 CAWRYDRGGGNTIYF TGTGCCTGGAGATACGACAGGGGGGGAGGAAACACCATATATTTT
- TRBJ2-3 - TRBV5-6 CASSFTGVSTDTQYF TGTGCCAGCAGCTTTACGGGGGTTAGCACAGATACGCAGTATTTT
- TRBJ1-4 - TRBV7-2 CASSPVGLTNEKLFF TGTGCCAGCAGCCCCGTGGGGCTGACTAATGAAAAACTGTTTTTT
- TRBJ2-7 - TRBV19 CASKSRREPYEQYF TGTGCCAGTAAAAGTAGGAGGGAACCCTACGAGCAGTACTTC
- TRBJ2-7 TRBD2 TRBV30 CAWKWTSGGGKQYF TGTGCCTGGAAGTGGACTAGCGGGGGGGGCAAGCAGTACTTC
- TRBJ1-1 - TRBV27 CASSLKGLNTEAFF TGTGCCAGCAGTTTAAAGGGGTTGAACACTGAAGCTTTCTTT
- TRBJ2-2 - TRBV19 CASSIGPGELFF TGTGCCAGTAGTATTGGTCCCGGGGAGCTGTTTTTT
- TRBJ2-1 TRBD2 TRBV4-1 CASSQHVTSVPYNEQFF TGCGCCAGCAGCCAGCATGTTACTAGCGTTCCCTACAATGAGCAGTTCTTC
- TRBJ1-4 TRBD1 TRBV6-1 CASSSGTGSEKLFF TGTGCCAGCTCGAGTGGGACAGGTAGTGAAAAACTGTTTTTT
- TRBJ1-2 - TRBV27 CASSRQGGDGYTF TGTGCCAGCAGTCGGCAGGGCGGGGATGGCTACACCTTC
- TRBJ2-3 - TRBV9 CASSPEGGSFTDTQYF TGTGCCAGCAGCCCTGAGGGGGGGTCGTTCACAGATACGCAGTATTTT
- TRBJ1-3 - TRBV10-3 CATHEGRTSGNTIYF TGTGCCACCCATGAGGGGCGGACCTCTGGAAACACCATATATTTT
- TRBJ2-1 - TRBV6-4 CASSDSGNEQFF TGTGCCAGCAGTGACTCCGGGAATGAGCAGTTCTTC
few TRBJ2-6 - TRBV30 CAWSAGRAGANVLTF TGTGCCTGGAGTGCCGGCAGGGCTGGGGCCAACGTCCTGACTTTC
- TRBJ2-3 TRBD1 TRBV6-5 CASGVGGENTQYF TGTGCCAGTGGCGTAGGGGGCGAAAATACGCAGTATTTT
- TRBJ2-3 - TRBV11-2 CASSPTISSTDTQYF TGTGCCAGCAGCCCCACGATTTCTAGCACAGATACGCAGTATTTT
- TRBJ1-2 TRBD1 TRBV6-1 CASSEDWQGAGGYTF TGTGCCAGCAGTGAAGACTGGCAGGGGGCTGGTGGCTACACCTTC
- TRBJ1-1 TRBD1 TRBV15 CATSFRTGGNAEAFF TGTGCCACCAGCTTTAGGACAGGGGGCAACGCTGAAGCTTTCTTT
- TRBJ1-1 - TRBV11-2 CASSAVPRSMNTEAFF TGTGCCAGCAGTGCGGTCCCGCGGTCAATGAACACTGAAGCTTTCTTT
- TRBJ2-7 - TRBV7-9 CASSKEYEQYF TGTGCCAGCAGCAAAGAATACGAGCAGTACTTC
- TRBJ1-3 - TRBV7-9 CASSVSGNTIYF TGTGCCAGCAGCGTATCTGGAAACACCATATATTTT
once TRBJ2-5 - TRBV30 CAWSALDQETQYF TGTGCCTGGAGCGCCCTGGACCAAGAGACCCAGTACTTC
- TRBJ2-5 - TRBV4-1 CASSQGQGGFGQETQYF TGCGCCAGCAGCCAAGGGCAAGGGGGTTTCGGGCAAGAGACCCAGTACTTC
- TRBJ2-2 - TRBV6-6 CASSRHGELFF TGTGCCAGCAGTCGGCACGGGGAGCTGTTTTTT
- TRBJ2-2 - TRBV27 CASRENGELFF TGTGCCAGCAGAGAAAACGGGGAGCTGTTTTTT
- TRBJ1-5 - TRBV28 CATYKSGGGQPQHF TGTGCCACCTACAAGTCGGGAGGGGGTCAGCCCCAGCATTTT
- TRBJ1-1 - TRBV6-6 CASSYKGLAFF TGTGCCAGCAGTTACAAGGGTTTAGCTTTCTTT
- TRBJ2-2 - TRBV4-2 CASSPYRDNQRELFF TGTGCCAGCAGCCCCTACCGGGACAATCAACGGGAGCTGTTTTTT